These 4 T cell receptor beta chains were sequenced from one sample in a study of response to subunit inactivated influenza vaccine. In TCRdb, the RT-PCR reads were re-called with MiXCR into one record per CDR3 protein. The data hold around 580,000 distinct CDR3 sequences, with 12% to 15% observed a single time. The input for sequencing was PBMCs from blood, taken roughly 12 days after vaccination. These receptor sequences come from a man in his fifties or sixties who received an inactivated influenza vaccine.

This chain connects TRBV7-8 to TRBJ2-6; 9 nucleotides match TRBD2. The CDR3 is 19 amino acids. Germline CDR1 SGHVS, CDR2 FQNEAQ. Losses at the gene ends were 1 base for V and 0 bases for J; bases not matched to a gene: 7. CDR3 nucleotide sequence: TGTGCCAGCAGCTTAGTCCGCCTAGCGGGGAACTCTGGGGCCAACGTCCTGACTTTC. It translates to CASSLVRLAGNSGANVLTF.

This clonotype appeared a few times. The V gene is TRBV2, the J gene TRBJ2-7, with 7 nucleotides matching TRBD1. CDR1 and CDR2 (germline): SNHLY, FYNNEI. This CDR3 has 13 residues. Trimming at V came to 6 bases and at J to 3 bases, leaving 5 bases not matched to a gene. The DNA for the CDR3 is TGTGCCAGCAGCCAGGGACAGTACTACGAGCAGTACTTC. Its translation is CASSQGQYYEQYF. The whole variable domain, filled in from reference TRBV2 and TRBJ2-7, reads EPEVTQTPSHQVTQMGQEVILRCVPISNHLYFYWYRQILGQKVEFLVSFYNNEISEKSEIFDDQFSVERPDGSNFTLKIRSTKLEDSAMYFCASSQGQYYEQYFGPGTRLTVT.

This clonotype was counted between two and nine times. This chain links TRBV4-3 with TRBJ2-1; TRBD2 matches 8 bases. Germline V CDR1 and CDR2: LGHNA, YSLEER. This CDR3 contains 18 residues. The J segment lost 0 bases and the V segment lost 0 bases, leaving 7 bases of the junction unmatched. In DNA form, the CDR3 reads TGCGCCAGCAGCCAAGAATGGGGCGGGGGGAGCTCCTACAATGAGCAGTTCTTC. Its protein is CASSQEWGGGSSYNEQFF.

This clonotype was found many times. The chain joins TRBV4-3 to TRBJ2-7; 7 bases agree with TRBD2. V shed 0 bases, J shed 2 bases, and the junction held 7 bases outside the gene matches. Germline values: CDR1 LGHNA, CDR2 YSLEER. The CDR3 contains 16 residues. The CDR3, as DNA: TGCGCCAGCAGCCAAGACCTAGCTAGCGGAGCCTACGAGCAGTACTTC. Translated, it gives CASSQDLASGAYEQYF.